Detailed here is one T cell receptor beta chain. Its antigen is undetermined. The data derive from a study of STAT3 mutations in large granular lymphocyte leukemia. Study-wide points: After therapy, 6 of 18 patients switched clonotypes, all new clones STAT3 wild type. At least one immunodominant TCR beta clonotype appeared in every T-cell large granular lymphocyte leukemia patient. In several patients, dominant TCR clone burden exceeded STAT3 mutant burden.

In germline, CDR1 is SGHDN, CDR2 FVKESK. V lost 4 bases to trimming and J lost 0 bases, with 7 bases between them. The length of the CDR3 is 15 residues. TCRdb's table, derived via immunoSEQ multiplex PCR, lists solely in-frame clones and lacks some. This sample has 7,000 to 8,000 clones, with about nine tenths found just once. The sequence was collected from a man aged 50-60 years with T-cell large granular lymphocyte leukemia. Some clones in this sample may be carry-over from other donors' samples. Source material: peripheral blood mononuclear cells. The rearrangement links TRBV14 to TRBJ2-6, with a weak D call TRBD2 (6 bases). CDR3 amino acids: CASSRGASGANVLTF. Written as DNA, the CDR3 is TGTGCCAGCAGCCGCGGGGCCTCTGGGGCCAACGTCCTGACTTTC. Full variable domain (rest looked up from reference TRBV14 and TRBJ2-6): EAGVTQFPSHSVIEKGQTVTLRCDPISGHDNLYWYRRVMGKEIKFLLHFVKESKQDESGMPNNRFLAERTGGTYSTLKVQPAELEDSGVYFCASSRGASGANVLTFGAGSRLTVL.